This TCR beta chain was sequenced for a study of blood T cell repertoires in COVID-19. The wider study: The origin of the acute and convalescent COVID-19 samples was the United States, Italy and Spain. The analysed material was cDNA or gDNA that came from T cells, B-cell-depleted T cells, or PBMCs.

The CDR3 sequence is 15 residues long. In the original analysis: Estimation of nucleated cell counts was performed using reference gene primer amplification. Clones were read by immunoSEQ multiplex PCR, and TCRdb kept only the in-frame ones, dropping some. The V and J calls and clone size come from that table; D and trimming were worked out from the DNA. The data show 90,000 to 150,000 clones, with about nine tenths seen just once and roughly 7.9% held by the top ten. The chain joins TRBV21-1 to TRBJ2-1; the tabulated D call, TRBD2, remains unverified against the DNA. TRBV21-1 is flagged as a pseudogene. The receptor comes from a man aged 65 to 79 who had recovered from COVID-19. Sequencing was carried out using peripheral blood. The DNA of the CDR3 is TGTGCCAGCAGCAAAATTCCCAGGGAGGGCAATGAGCAGTTCTTC. Its translation: CASSKIPREGNEQFF.